This T cell receptor beta chain was observed in a study of T cell repertoires in cytomegalovirus infection. Points from the study as a whole: There were HLA-C-restricted CMV-specific TCR beta clonotypes dominating the ex vivo response.

TCRdb reanalysed the reads using MiXCR and keeps one entry per CDR3 protein. The profile shows approximately 630,000 distinct CDR3 sequences, approximately 24% of them singletons. This clonotype occurred a few times. Antigen specificity is unknown. V gave up 5 bases and J gave up 1 base, with 9 bases separating them. The germline gives CDR1 DFQATT, CDR2 SNEGSKA (reference sequence). The CDR3 covers 13 residues. The TCR originated in a human donor in good health (CMV status not recorded). Some clones in this sample may be carry-over from other donors' samples. V and J are TRBV20-1 and TRBJ1-3; possibly TRBD1 for D (5 bases). The sample comprised CD8+ T cells from PBMCs. CDR3 residues: CSARGVSGNTIYF. The CDR3, as DNA: TGCAGTGCTCGGGGGGTATCTGGAAACACCATATATTTT.